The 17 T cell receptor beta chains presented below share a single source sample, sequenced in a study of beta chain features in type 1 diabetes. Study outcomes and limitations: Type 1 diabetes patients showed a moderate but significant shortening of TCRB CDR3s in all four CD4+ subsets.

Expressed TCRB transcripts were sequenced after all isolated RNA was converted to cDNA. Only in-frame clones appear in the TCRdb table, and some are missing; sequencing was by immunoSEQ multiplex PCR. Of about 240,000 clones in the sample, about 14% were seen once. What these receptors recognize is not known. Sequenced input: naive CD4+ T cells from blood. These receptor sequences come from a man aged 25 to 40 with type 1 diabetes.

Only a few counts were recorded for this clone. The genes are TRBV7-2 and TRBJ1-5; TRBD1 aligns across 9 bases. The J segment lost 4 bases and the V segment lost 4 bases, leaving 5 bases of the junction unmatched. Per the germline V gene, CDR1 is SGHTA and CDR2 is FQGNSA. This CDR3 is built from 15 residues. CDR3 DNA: TGTGCCAGCAGCTGGACAGGGGACTTTAATCAGCCCCAGCATTTT. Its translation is CASSWTGDFNQPQHF.

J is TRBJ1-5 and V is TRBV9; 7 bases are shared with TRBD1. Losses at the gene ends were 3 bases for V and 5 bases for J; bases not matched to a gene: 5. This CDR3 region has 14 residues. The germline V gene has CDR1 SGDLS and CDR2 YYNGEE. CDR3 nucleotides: TGTGCCAGCAGCGCTTCAGGGGGGTATCAGCCCCAGCATTTT. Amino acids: CASSASGGYQPQHF.

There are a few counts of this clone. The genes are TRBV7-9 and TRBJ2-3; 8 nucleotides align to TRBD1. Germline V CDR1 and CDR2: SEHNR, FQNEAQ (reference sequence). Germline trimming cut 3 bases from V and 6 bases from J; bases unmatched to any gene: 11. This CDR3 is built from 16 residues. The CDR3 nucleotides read TGTGCCAGCAGCTTGTCACAGGGGGACGACACTGATACGCAGTATTTT. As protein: CASSLSQGDDTDTQYF.

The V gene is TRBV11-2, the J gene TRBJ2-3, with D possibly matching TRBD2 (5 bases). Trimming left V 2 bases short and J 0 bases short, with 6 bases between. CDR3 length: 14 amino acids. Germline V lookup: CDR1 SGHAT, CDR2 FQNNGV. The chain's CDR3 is CASSLRLSTDTQYF. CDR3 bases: TGTGCCAGCAGCTTAAGACTAAGCACAGATACGCAGTATTTT.

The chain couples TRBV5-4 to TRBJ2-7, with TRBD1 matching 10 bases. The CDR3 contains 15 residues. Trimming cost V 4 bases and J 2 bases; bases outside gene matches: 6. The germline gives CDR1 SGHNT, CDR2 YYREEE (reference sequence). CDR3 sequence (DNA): TGTGCCAGCAGCCCCGGGACAGGGGTGCCCTACGAGCAGTACTTC. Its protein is CASSPGTGVPYEQYF.

CDR3: CAWSRGSDTQYF. The CDR3 DNA is TGTGCCTGGAGTAGGGGGTCAGATACGCAGTATTTT. The genes are TRBV30 and TRBJ2-3, with D maybe TRBD1 (6 bases). Per the germline V gene, CDR1 is GTSNPN and CDR2 is SVGIG (reference sequence). The CDR3 runs 12 residues. V was trimmed by 2 bases and J by 4 bases, leaving 7 bases between them.

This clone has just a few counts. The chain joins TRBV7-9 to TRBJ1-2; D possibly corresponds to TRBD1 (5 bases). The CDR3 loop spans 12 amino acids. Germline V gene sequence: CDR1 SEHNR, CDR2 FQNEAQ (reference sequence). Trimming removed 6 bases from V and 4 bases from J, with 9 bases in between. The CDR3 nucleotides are TGTGCCAGCAGGGGGCGAGGCTATGGCTACACCTTC. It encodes CASRGRGYGYTF. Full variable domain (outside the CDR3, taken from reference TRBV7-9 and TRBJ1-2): DTGVSQNPRHKITKRGQNVTFRCDPISEHNRLYWYRQTLGQGPEFLTYFQNEAQLEKSRLLSDRFSAERPKGSFSTLEIQRTEQGDSAMYLCASRGRGYGYTFGSGTRLTVV.

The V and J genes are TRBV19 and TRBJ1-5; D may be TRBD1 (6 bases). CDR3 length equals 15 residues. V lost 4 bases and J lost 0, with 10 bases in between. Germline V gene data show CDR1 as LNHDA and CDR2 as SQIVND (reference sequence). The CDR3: CASSKNRDSNQPQHF. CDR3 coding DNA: TGTGCCAGTAGTAAAAACAGGGATAGCAATCAGCCCCAGCATTTT. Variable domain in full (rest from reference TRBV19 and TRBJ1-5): DGGITQSPKYLFRKEGQNVTLSCEQNLNHDAMYWYRQDPGQGLRLIYYSQIVNDFQKGDIAEGYSVSREKKESFPLTVTSAQKNPTAFYLCASSKNRDSNQPQHFGDGTRLSIL.

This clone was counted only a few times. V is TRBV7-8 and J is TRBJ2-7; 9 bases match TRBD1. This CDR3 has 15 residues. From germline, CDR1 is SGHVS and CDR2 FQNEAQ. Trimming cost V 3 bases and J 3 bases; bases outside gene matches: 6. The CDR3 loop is CASSLGQGGLYEQYF. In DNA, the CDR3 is TGTGCCAGCAGCTTGGGACAGGGTGGCCTCTACGAGCAGTACTTC.

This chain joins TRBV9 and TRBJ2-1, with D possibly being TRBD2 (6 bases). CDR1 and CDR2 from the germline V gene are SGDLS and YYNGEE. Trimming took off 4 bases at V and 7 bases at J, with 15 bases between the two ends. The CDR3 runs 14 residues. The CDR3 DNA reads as TGTGCCAGCAGCCCCTATGGCGGGGAAAATGAGCAGTTCTTC. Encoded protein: CASSPYGGENEQFF.

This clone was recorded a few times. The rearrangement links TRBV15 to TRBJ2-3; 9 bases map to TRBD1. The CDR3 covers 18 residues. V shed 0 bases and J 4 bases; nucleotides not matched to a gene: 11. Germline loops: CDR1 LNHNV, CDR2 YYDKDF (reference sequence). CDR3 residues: CATSRDGYGTGYADTQYF. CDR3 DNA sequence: TGTGCCACCAGCAGAGATGGCTACGGGACAGGGTATGCAGATACGCAGTATTTT.

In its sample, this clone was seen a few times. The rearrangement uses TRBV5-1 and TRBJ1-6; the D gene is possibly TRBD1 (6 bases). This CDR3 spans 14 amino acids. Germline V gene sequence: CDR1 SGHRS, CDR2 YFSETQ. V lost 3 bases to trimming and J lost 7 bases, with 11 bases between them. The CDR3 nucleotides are TGCGCCAGCAGCTCCGGCGACAGGAATTCACCCCTCCACTTT. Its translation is CASSSGDRNSPLHF.

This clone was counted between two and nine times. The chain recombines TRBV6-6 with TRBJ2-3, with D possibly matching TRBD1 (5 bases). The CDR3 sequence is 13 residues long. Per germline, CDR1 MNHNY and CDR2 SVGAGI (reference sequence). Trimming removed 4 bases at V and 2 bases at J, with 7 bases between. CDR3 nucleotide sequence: TGTGCCAGCAGTTCAGGGTTCACAGATACGCAGTATTTT. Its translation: CASSSGFTDTQYF.

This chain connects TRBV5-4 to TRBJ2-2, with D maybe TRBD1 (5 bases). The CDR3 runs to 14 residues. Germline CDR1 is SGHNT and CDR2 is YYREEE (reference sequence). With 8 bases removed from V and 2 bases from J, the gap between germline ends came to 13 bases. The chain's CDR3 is CASRDRDNTGELFF. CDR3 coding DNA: TGTGCCAGTCGCGACAGAGACAACACCGGGGAGCTGTTTTTT.

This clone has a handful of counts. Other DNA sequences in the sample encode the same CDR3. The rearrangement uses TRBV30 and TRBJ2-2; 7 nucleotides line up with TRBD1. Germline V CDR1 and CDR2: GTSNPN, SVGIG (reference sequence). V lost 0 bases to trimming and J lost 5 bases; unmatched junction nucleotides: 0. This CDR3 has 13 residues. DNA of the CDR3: TGTGCCTGGAGTGTACAGGGGACCGGGGAGCTGTTTTTT. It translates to CAWSVQGTGELFF.

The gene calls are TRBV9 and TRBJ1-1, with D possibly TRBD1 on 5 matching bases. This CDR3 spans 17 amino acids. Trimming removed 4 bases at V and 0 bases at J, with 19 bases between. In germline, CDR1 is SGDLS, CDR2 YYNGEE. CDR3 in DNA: TGTGCCAGCAGCCCTCGAAGGGGCCGAGACATGAACACTGAAGCTTTCTTT. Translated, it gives CASSPRRGRDMNTEAFF.

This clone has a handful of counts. For the CDR3, the DNA is TGTGCCAGCAGCAACGGGCTACAGGGCAATGAGCAGTTCTTC. Translated, it gives CASSNGLQGNEQFF. This chain joins TRBV7-2 and TRBJ2-1, with D tentatively TRBD1 (6 bases). The CDR3 sequence is 14 residues long. V was shortened by 5 bases and J by 6 bases, with 14 bases between the two germline ends. CDR1 SGHTA and CDR2 FQGNSA come from the germline V gene. The variable domain in full, completed from reference TRBV7-2 and TRBJ2-1, reads GAGVSQSPSNKVTEKGKDVELRCDPISGHTALYWYRQSLGQGLEFLIYFQGNSAPDKSGLPSDRFSAERTGGSVSTLTIQRTQQEDSAVYLCASSNGLQGNEQFFGPGTRLTVL.